This T cell receptor (beta chain) emerged from a study of T cell changes during pregnancy in multiple sclerosis. This clone showed up just once. The data were produced by immunoSEQ multiplex PCR, yet TCRdb's version contains in-frame clones alone and is incomplete. This repertoire shows about 59,000 clones, 93% found once; its top ten account for approximately 2.5%. CDR3 length: 17 residues. V dropped 3 bases and J dropped 0; count of bases not matched to a gene: 7. Germline CDR1 SNHLY, CDR2 FYNNEI. This clonotype was sampled from a female donor with multiple sclerosis, enrolled in a pregnancy study. The J gene is TRBJ1-4, the V gene TRBV2; TRBD1 matches at 7 bases. The source material was CD8+ T cells from peripheral blood mononuclear cells, sampled in the third trimester of pregnancy. This CDR3 reads CASSDPDREPTNEKLFF. In DNA form, the CDR3 reads TGTGCCAGCAGTGACCCAGACAGGGAGCCAACTAATGAAAAACTGTTTTTT.